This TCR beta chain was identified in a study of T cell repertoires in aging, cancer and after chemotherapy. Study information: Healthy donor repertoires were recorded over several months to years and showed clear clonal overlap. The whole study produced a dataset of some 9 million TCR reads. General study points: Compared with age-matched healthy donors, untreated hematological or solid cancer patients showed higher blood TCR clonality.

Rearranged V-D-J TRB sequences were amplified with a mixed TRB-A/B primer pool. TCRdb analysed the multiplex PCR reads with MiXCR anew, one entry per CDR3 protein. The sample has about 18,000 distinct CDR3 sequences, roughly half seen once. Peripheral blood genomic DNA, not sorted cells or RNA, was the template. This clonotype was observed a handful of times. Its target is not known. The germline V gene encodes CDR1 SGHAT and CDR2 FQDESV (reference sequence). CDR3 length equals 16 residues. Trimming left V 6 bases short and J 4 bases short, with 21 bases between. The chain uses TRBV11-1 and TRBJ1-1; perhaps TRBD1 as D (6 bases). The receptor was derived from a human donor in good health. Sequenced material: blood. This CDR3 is CASSSGTGSGSTEAFF. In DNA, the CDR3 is TGTGCCAGCAGTTCCGGAACAGGGTCGGGGAGCACTGAAGCTTTCTTT.